This T cell receptor (beta chain) stems from a study of blood T cell repertoires in COVID-19. Study background: Spain, Italy and the United States supplied samples that represented acute and convalescent COVID-19. In each case, the material was cDNA or gDNA derived from T cells, B-cell-depleted T cells, or PBMCs.

Methods used by the authors: Quantification of nucleated cells was approximated via reference gene primer amplification. Measured with immunoSEQ multiplex PCR; TCRdb has only the in-frame clones, and not every one. V and J calls and clone size come straight from that table; D and trimming were deduced from the DNA. The data hold roughly 110,000 clones, with around nine tenths observed a single time. The CDR3 runs 13 residues. Trimming shortened V by 0 bases and J by 7 bases, and 4 bases separated the two germline ends. Per germline, CDR1 SGHAT and CDR2 FQDESV (reference sequence). The chain uses TRBV11-1 and TRBJ1-6; D gene ambiguous. The TCR originated in a man between 40 and 49 years old with acute or convalescent COVID-19. Sequences were obtained from peripheral blood. Here the CDR3 reads CASSLARNSPLHF. For the CDR3, the DNA is TGTGCCAGCAGCTTAGCCCGGAATTCACCCCTCCACTTT.